What follows are 3 T cell receptor beta chains derived from one specimen sequenced in a study of Graves' ophthalmopathy and Graves' hyperthyroidism. Amplifying from RNA transcripts, the study obtained TCR beta CDR3 regions. RT-PCR in the first round used HTBI primers; a second-round multiplex PCR followed. MiXCR, applied by TCRdb to the multiplex PCR reads, yields one record per CDR3 protein. The table includes hundreds of thousands of distinct CDR3 sequences, more than 20% detected once. Sequences were obtained from peripheral blood. The receptors here all came from a young woman with stable Graves' hyperthyroidism.

There are many counts of this clonotype. The chain links TRBV29-1 to TRBJ2-7, with 10 positions matching TRBD1. After removal of 6 bases from V and 5 bases from J, the junction contained 10 bases not matched to a gene. Germline V gives CDR1 SQVTM, CDR2 ANQGSEA. This CDR3 has 14 residues. The CDR3 nucleotides read TGCAGCGTCGACACCGGGACAGGGGACCACGAGCAGTACTTC. Amino acid sequence: CSVDTGTGDHEQYF.

In its sample, this clonotype was seen many times. The J gene is TRBJ1-1, the V gene TRBV18, with D tentatively TRBD1 (5 bases). Trimming left V 2 bases short and J 1 base short, with 11 bases between. CDR3 size: 15 residues. Germline V gene sequence: CDR1 KGHSH, CDR2 LQKENI. Here the CDR3 DNA reads TGTGCCAGCTCACCAGGGGGATCGAGGAACACTGAAGCTTTCTTT. Protein product: CASSPGGSRNTEAFF.

This chain joins TRBV6-1 and TRBJ1-5; unclear D gene. Trimming cost V 7 bases and J 2 bases, with 9 bases left between them. CDR1 is MNHNS and CDR2 is SASEGT in the germline V gene. This CDR3 spans 13 amino acids. DNA of the CDR3: TGTGCCAGCAATCATAAGGGCAATCAGCCCCAGCATTTT. Its protein product is CASNHKGNQPQHF.